Included here is one T cell receptor (beta chain) sequence, with context. The sample originates from a study of blood T cell repertoires in COVID-19. At the level of the study: PBMCs, B-cell-depleted T cells, or T cells provided the cDNA or gDNA that made up the material.

The CDR3 sequence is 15 residues long. Looked up from germline, CDR1 is MRHNA and CDR2 is SNTAGT. The V end was cut by 0 bases, the J end by 7 bases, with 10 bases between. The data were produced by immunoSEQ multiplex PCR, yet TCRdb's version contains in-frame clones alone and is incomplete. The table has roughly 440,000 clones, about nine tenths seen once. The receptor comes from a woman between 50 and 59 years old with COVID-19, enrolled during active disease. The source material was peripheral blood. The rearrangement links TRBV6-4 to TRBJ1-6; D might be TRBD1 (5 bases). CDR3 protein: CASSDSGENNSPLHF. DNA of the CDR3: TGTGCCAGCAGTGACTCAGGGGAAAACAATTCACCCCTCCACTTT.